One and the same sample provided the 16 T cell receptor beta chains below, sequenced in a study of T cell responses to AZD1222 COVID-19 vaccine. Profiling relied on immunoSEQ multiplex PCR, and the TCRdb table lists in-frame clones only, not all of them. Of more than 140,000 clones in the sample, around nine tenths were seen once. The specimen comprised peripheral blood, sampled on day 0 of AZD1222 vaccination. Source of these receptors: an adult in good health.

The chain's CDR3 is CASRHQGAQGNTIYF. CDR3 DNA: TGTGCCAGCAGACATCAGGGGGCGCAAGGAAACACCATATATTTT. V gene TRBV28 combines with J gene TRBJ1-3; 8 bases are a match to TRBD1. The CDR3 totals 15 residues. Germline V CDR1 and CDR2: MDHEN, SYDVKM. Trimming at V came to 6 bases and at J to 4 bases, leaving 8 bases not matched to a gene.

V gene TRBV19 combines with J gene TRBJ2-7, with D possibly TRBD2 on 6 matching bases. This CDR3 is built from 14 residues. Germline CDR1 and CDR2: LNHDA and SQIVND (reference sequence). Trimming cost V 4 bases and J 3 bases, with 13 bases left between them. CDR3 bases: TGTGCCAGTAGTACTGCGGGGAGGAACTACGAGCAGTACTTC. It specifies CASSTAGRNYEQYF. Full variable domain (outside the CDR3, taken from reference TRBV19 and TRBJ2-7): DGGITQSPKYLFRKEGQNVTLSCEQNLNHDAMYWYRQDPGQGLRLIYYSQIVNDFQKGDIAEGYSVSREKKESFPLTVTSAQKNPTAFYLCASSTAGRNYEQYFGPGTRLTVT.

The chain has TRBV7-9 and TRBJ2-4; the D gene is possibly TRBD2 (6 bases). V gave up 5 bases and J gave up 9 bases, with 14 bases separating them. Germline V gives CDR1 SEHNR, CDR2 FQNEAQ (reference sequence). CDR3 length: 13 amino acids. DNA of the CDR3: TGTGCCAGCAGCGCGACTAGTCGGACCATTCAGTACTTC. The encoded protein is CASSATSRTIQYF.

The CDR3 coding sequence is TGTGCCAGTAGTATAGTCAGCGCCGGGGAGCTGTTTTTT. The encoded protein is CASSIVSAGELFF. The chain employs TRBV19 and TRBJ2-2, with D hard to call. V dropped 1 base and J dropped 6 bases, with 6 bases sitting between them. Germline CDR1 reads LNHDA; CDR2 reads SQIVND (reference sequence). The CDR3 sequence is 13 residues long.

The chain joins TRBV28 to TRBJ1-5, with D uncertain. V lost 4 bases and J lost 6, with 13 bases in between. This CDR3 has 14 amino acids. The germline V gene encodes CDR1 MDHEN and CDR2 SYDVKM. This CDR3 reads CASSSVGLVQPQHF. CDR3 DNA: TGTGCCAGCAGTTCTGTAGGGTTGGTTCAGCCCCAGCATTTT.

The rearrangement links TRBV5-1 to TRBJ2-1, with D possibly being TRBD1 or TRBD2 (5 bases each). The CDR3 covers 14 residues. The germline V and J ends were trimmed by 4 bases and 10 bases, with 18 bases remaining between them. Germline loops: CDR1 SGHRS, CDR2 YFSETQ. The CDR3 coding sequence is TGCGCCAGCAGCGATCCGGCCGGCAGGGAGGAGCAGTTCTTC. Residues: CASSDPAGREEQFF.

This rearrangement joins TRBV6-5 to TRBJ1-2, with D hard to call. Deletions cut 5 bases from V and 4 bases from J, with 14 bases between. Germline V gives CDR1 MNHEY, CDR2 SVGAGI. The CDR3 runs 14 residues. The CDR3 protein is CASSPDSLFYGYTF. Written as DNA, the CDR3 is TGTGCCAGCAGTCCCGACTCACTCTTCTATGGCTACACCTTC.

This chain uses TRBV28 with TRBJ1-2; D might be TRBD1 (5 bases). The CDR3 contains 13 residues. With 6 bases removed from V and 7 bases from J, the gap between germline ends came to 15 bases. Germline V CDR1 and CDR2: MDHEN, SYDVKM. The CDR3 DNA reads TGTGCCAGCAGCCAACCCCAGGGTCCTGGCTACACCTTC. This codes for CASSQPQGPGYTF.

CDR3 sequence: CASSLQAGVTDTQYF. As DNA, the CDR3 is TGTGCCAGCAGTTTACAAGCGGGAGTTACAGATACGCAGTATTTT. The chain is built from TRBV27 and TRBJ2-3; 8 bases agree with TRBD2. After removal of 2 bases from V and 3 bases from J, the junction contained 4 bases not matched to a gene. Germline assignment: CDR1 MNHEY and CDR2 SMNVEV (reference sequence). This CDR3 is 15 amino acids long.

About this clone: The same CDR3 is also encoded by other DNA sequences in this sample. This chain uses TRBV28 with TRBJ2-3; possibly TRBD2 for D (6 bases). Trimming removed 3 bases at V and 0 bases at J, with 7 bases between. The CDR3 loop spans 14 amino acids. The germline V gene has CDR1 MDHEN and CDR2 SYDVKM. CDR3: CASSFSGSTDTQYF. CDR3 sequence (DNA): TGTGCCAGCAGTTTTAGCGGTAGCACAGATACGCAGTATTTT. Full variable domain (remainder filled in from reference TRBV28 and TRBJ2-3): DVKVTQSSRYLVKRTGEKVFLECVQDMDHENMFWYRQDPGLGLRLIYFSYDVKMKEKGDIPEGYSVSREKKERFSLILESASTNQTSMYLCASSFSGSTDTQYFGPGTRLTVL.

The rearrangement joins TRBV3-1 (or the pseudogene TRBV3-2) to TRBJ1-3; D is undetermined. Germline V gene data show CDR1 as LGHDT and CDR2 as YNNKEL (reference sequence). The CDR3 spans 14 residues. Deletions cut 1 base from V and 3 bases from J, with 7 bases between. The CDR3 reads CASSQGSGGNTIYF. Here the CDR3 DNA reads TGTGCCAGCAGCCAAGGATCCGGTGGAAACACCATATATTTT.

The chain combines TRBV24-1 with TRBJ1-5, with D possibly matching TRBD1 (6 bases). Trimming shortened V by 4 bases and J by 0 bases, and 9 bases separated the two germline ends. The CDR3 spans 15 residues. CDR1 and CDR2 from the germline V gene are KGHDR and SFDVKD. CDR3 sequence (DNA): TGTGCCACCAGTGAGGGGGCTTATAGCAATCAGCCCCAGCATTTT. Translation gives CATSEGAYSNQPQHF.

The CDR3 bases are TGTGCCAGCAGCTTATATCCCCAGGGGTACGAGCAGTACTTC. It translates to CASSLYPQGYEQYF. V and J are TRBV5-6 and TRBJ2-7; D may be TRBD1 (6 bases). The CDR3 totals 14 residues. CDR1 and CDR2 from the germline V gene are SGHDT and YYEEEE. The V gene lost 2 bases and the J gene lost 4 bases, with 13 bases spanning the gap.

The chain uses TRBV11-2 and TRBJ1-3; the D gene is possibly TRBD1 (6 bases). Trimming shortened V by 5 bases and J by 10 bases, and 18 bases separated the two germline ends. CDR3 length equals 14 residues. Germline V gene lookup returns CDR1 SGHAT and CDR2 FQNNGV. In DNA, the CDR3 is TGTGCCAGCAGCGAGAGACAGGTCCGGGGTACCATATATTTT. Its translation is CASSERQVRGTIYF.

The V and J genes are TRBV13 and TRBJ2-1; 14 bases are shared with TRBD2. The V gene end was trimmed by 6 bases and the J gene end by 1 base; junction bases not matched to a gene: 11. Germline-derived CDR1 and CDR2 are PRHDT and FYEKMQ (reference sequence). This CDR3 contains 19 residues. The DNA of the CDR3 is TGTGCCAGCAGGAGCCCAACCGGGACTAGCGGGAGTTCCTACAATGAGCAGTTCTTC. Translating gives CASRSPTGTSGSSYNEQFF.

The chain combines TRBV18 with TRBJ2-6; no firm D call. The CDR3 is 15 amino acids. CDR1 KGHSH and CDR2 LQKENI come from the germline V gene. Deletions cut 2 bases from V and 0 bases from J, with 5 bases between. CDR3 in amino acids: CASSPDISGANVLTF. CDR3 sequence (DNA): TGTGCCAGCTCACCAGATATCTCTGGGGCCAACGTCCTGACTTTC.